A single sample is the source of the 10 T cell receptor beta chains below, sequenced in a study of shared clonotypes between healthy human individuals. Sequenced by immunoSEQ multiplex PCR; TCRdb stores in-frame clones only, minus some. The table lists some 2,000,000 clones, almost 96% of them singletons. The specimen sequenced was naive CD4+ T cells sorted from blood. The subset denotes: CD45RA+ positively selected. The source of these receptors is a man younger than 35 in good health.

The chain carries TRBV11-2 and TRBJ1-2; 9 nucleotides line up with TRBD1. Germline V gene lookup returns CDR1 SGHAT and CDR2 FQNNGV. The CDR3 is made up of 16 amino acids. Germline trimming cut 4 bases from V and 6 bases from J; bases unmatched to any gene: 12. CDR3 nucleotides: TGTGCCAGCAGCTCGGGGGACGGGACAGGGTTTCATGGCTACACCTTC. Its translation: CASSSGDGTGFHGYTF.

This clone was detected only a few times. The J gene is TRBJ2-3, the V gene TRBV5-1; TRBD2 matches 8 bases. Germline-derived CDR1 and CDR2 are SGHRS and YFSETQ. This CDR3 is built from 16 residues. With 0 bases clipped from V and 5 bases from J, the junction kept 8 bases outside the gene matches. The CDR3 loop reads CASSLEPGLVKDTQYF. CDR3 nucleotides: TGCGCCAGCAGCTTGGAACCGGGACTAGTAAAAGATACGCAGTATTTT.

The rearrangement uses TRBV5-1 and TRBJ1-2; D remains unclear. Trimming cost V 4 bases and J 1 base, with 14 bases left between them. Looked up from germline, CDR1 is SGHRS and CDR2 is YFSETQ. The CDR3 has 15 amino acids. CDR3 in amino acids: CASSLSPSGNYGYTF. Written as DNA, the CDR3 is TGCGCCAGCAGCCTTTCCCCCTCGGGTAACTATGGCTACACCTTC.

The chain joins TRBV28 to TRBJ2-3; D is possibly TRBD2 (5 bases). Looked up from germline, CDR1 is MDHEN and CDR2 is SYDVKM. The CDR3 loop spans 17 amino acids. The V end lost 6 bases, the J end lost 0 bases, and 19 bases lay between the germline ends. As DNA, the CDR3 is TGTGCCAGCAGGACTTTTGGTGCGCGGAGGAGCACAGATACGCAGTATTTT. This translates into CASRTFGARRSTDTQYF.

The V gene is TRBV4-2, the J gene TRBJ1-2; D ambiguous. The CDR3 is made up of 15 amino acids. Germline V gene lookup returns CDR1 LGHNA and CDR2 YNFKEQ. Trimming shortened V by 1 base and J by 1 base, and 10 bases separated the two germline ends. The CDR3 DNA follows: TGTGCCAGCAGCCAAGGAGGATGGGGTAACTATGGCTACACCTTC. It specifies CASSQGGWGNYGYTF.

The chain combines TRBV2 with TRBJ2-1; TRBD2 is a possible D gene (5 bases). Looked up from germline, CDR1 is SNHLY and CDR2 is FYNNEI. The CDR3 is 13 amino acids. The V end lost 6 bases, the J end lost 7 bases, and 13 bases lay between the germline ends. CDR3 in amino acids: CASRKTGVNEQFF. CDR3 nucleotide sequence: TGTGCCAGCAGGAAGACCGGGGTGAATGAGCAGTTCTTC.

This sequence joins TRBV10-3 and TRBJ2-7; 8 nucleotides line up with TRBD1. The CDR3 has 14 amino acids. Germline CDR1 and CDR2: ENHRY and SYGVKD. The J segment lost 5 bases and the V segment lost 2 bases, leaving 5 bases of the junction unmatched. The CDR3 is CAISETGGEDEQYF. The CDR3 DNA sequence: TGTGCCATCAGTGAGACAGGGGGAGAGGACGAGCAGTACTTC.

V and J are TRBV5-1 and TRBJ2-7; no clear D gene. This CDR3 comprises 13 residues. V lost 3 bases and J lost 3, with 10 bases in between. The germline V gene has CDR1 SGHRS and CDR2 YFSETQ. As DNA, the CDR3 is TGCGCCAGCAGCTGGCCGGGCGGCTACGAGCAGTACTTC. Residues: CASSWPGGYEQYF.

The chain has TRBV18 and TRBJ2-1; D gene uncertain. This CDR3 is built from 14 residues. Germline V CDR1 and CDR2: KGHSH, LQKENI. V was cut by 3 bases and J by 6 bases, with 12 bases left in between. CDR3 amino acids: CASSPSAASNEQFF. As DNA, the CDR3 is TGTGCCAGCTCACCCTCAGCAGCTTCCAATGAGCAGTTCTTC.

The chain recombines TRBV4-2 with TRBJ1-4; D not resolved. Germline CDR1 reads LGHNA; CDR2 reads YNFKEQ. With 4 bases removed from V and 5 bases from J, the gap between germline ends came to 17 bases. The CDR3 consists of 16 residues. The CDR3 region has the DNA TGTGCCAGCAGCCCAGCCCACCTAGACGAAAATGAAAAACTGTTTTTT. Amino acids: CASSPAHLDENEKLFF.